These 29 T cell receptor beta chains originate from one sample sequenced in a study of glioma-infiltrating T cells (dated by TCRdb to 2016 to 2018). Sequencing used an Illumina MiSeq. TCR alpha and beta CDR3 regions were amplified with the iRepertoire nested amplicon-rescue multiplex PCR (arm-PCR) platform from RNA. In-frame beta chains were kept once TCRdb had trimmed the public reads at Q25 with fastp and called clones with MiXCR. A single entry per CDR3 protein holds the most common genes and DNA from its merged rows. In this sample the table shows roughly 120,000 distinct CDR3 sequences, roughly 24% of which occur a single time. The top ten constitute approximately 14% of the sample. The source material was glioma tissue, nonneoplastic brain tissue, or PBMCs (not recorded which). These receptors were collected from a human donor with low-grade glioma or glioblastoma, undergoing nonglioma brain surgery, or in good health (not recorded which).

This clonotype was seen many times. The gene calls are TRBV6-2 or TRBV6-3 and TRBJ2-1; 10 bases fit TRBD1. Germline V gene data show CDR1 as MNHEY and CDR2 as SVGEGT. V dropped 0 bases and J dropped 0; count of bases not matched to a gene: 5. The CDR3 covers 18 residues. The CDR3 here is CASSYSRQGAPSYNEQFF. The CDR3 bases are TGTGCCAGCAGTTACTCGAGACAGGGGGCTCCCTCCTACAATGAGCAGTTCTTC.

This chain connects TRBV5-4 to TRBJ2-1; TRBD2 aligns across 7 bases. Unmatched junction bases numbered 8, after V lost 4 bases and J lost 4 bases. The CDR3 totals 15 residues. CDR1 is SGHNT, CDR2 YYREEE, per germline (reference sequence). The CDR3 nucleotides are TGTGCCAGCAGCCCCCCACTAGCGAATTACAATGAGCAGTTCTTC. Amino acid sequence: CASSPPLANYNEQFF.

This clonotype came up many times. The chain uses TRBV10-3 and TRBJ1-1, with D possibly TRBD1 on 5 matching bases. The CDR3 sequence is 17 residues long. Trimming pared 0 bases from V and 1 base from J, leaving 15 bases between. Germline V lookup: CDR1 ENHRY, CDR2 SYGVKD. The CDR3 region has the DNA TGTGCCATCAGTGAGTCTGGACAATGGGCTACGAACACTGAAGCTTTCTTT. The encoded protein is CAISESGQWATNTEAFF.

This clonotype was seen at least ten times. The chain joins TRBV19 to TRBJ2-5; D call uncertain. V was pared by 6 bases and J by 5 bases, with 10 bases between. The germline V gene has CDR1 LNHDA and CDR2 SQIVND (reference sequence). The CDR3 spans 12 residues. Here the CDR3 DNA reads TGTGCCAGTAGCCAAGGACGGGAGACCCAGTACTTC. This gives the protein CASSQGRETQYF.

At least ten counts were recorded for this clonotype. The rearrangement links TRBV28 to TRBJ2-7; 8 bases are a match to TRBD1. V was pared by 5 bases and J by 5 bases, with 8 bases of the junction left unmatched. Germline V gene lookup returns CDR1 MDHEN and CDR2 SYDVKM. This CDR3 has 14 amino acids. The CDR3 spells CASSPQGARNEQYF. CDR3 coding DNA: TGTGCCAGCAGTCCGCAGGGGGCCCGAAACGAGCAGTACTTC.

This clonotype was counted many times. The CDR3 nucleotides read TGTGCCAGTAGTATATATTTCGACAGAGCGAACACTGAAGCTTTCTTT. Translating it yields CASSIYFDRANTEAFF. The chain couples TRBV19 to TRBJ1-1, with D perhaps matching TRBD1 (5 bases). The CDR3 spans 16 residues. The V and J ends lost 2 bases and 1 base respectively, with 14 bases between them. CDR1 is LNHDA and CDR2 is SQIVND in the germline V gene (reference sequence).

Regarding this clonotype: This may come from a read error, since a much larger clone is one base off. The chain couples TRBV4-1 to TRBJ2-3; tentative D call: TRBD1 (5 bases). V lost 1 base and J lost 4, with 24 bases in between. Germline assignment: CDR1 MGHRA and CDR2 YSYEKL. This CDR3 is 19 amino acids long. The CDR3 DNA sequence: TGCGCCAGCAGCCAAGGTTTTCGGTTCAGGAACAGGAACGCAGATACGCAGTATTTT. Amino acid sequence: CASSQGFRFRNRNADTQYF.

At least ten counts were recorded for this clonotype. CDR3 region: CASRRTRGDLSSYNEQFF. The CDR3 region has the DNA TGTGCCAGCAGGAGAACCCGAGGGGACTTAAGCTCCTACAATGAGCAGTTCTTC. The V call is TRBV7-9, the J call TRBJ2-1; TRBD2 is a possible D gene (6 bases). The CDR3 extends over 18 amino acids. Germline V lookup: CDR1 SEHNR, CDR2 FQNEAQ (reference sequence). Trimming stripped 6 bases from V and 0 bases from J, with 21 bases between.

This clonotype came up many times. The V and J genes are TRBV7-2 and TRBJ2-3; D not resolved. Germline CDR1 is SGHTA and CDR2 is FQGNSA. The CDR3 contains 13 residues. Trimming cost V 5 bases and J 7 bases, with 13 bases left between them. CDR3 in amino acids: CASSGIRRNTQYF. The CDR3 DNA sequence: TGTGCCAGCAGCGGAATCAGGCGAAATACGCAGTATTTT.

This clonotype was recorded many times. The chain couples TRBV13 to TRBJ2-3; 7 bases are shared with TRBD1. This CDR3 has 15 residues. CDR1 and CDR2 from the germline V gene are PRHDT and FYEKMQ (reference sequence). V dropped 7 bases and J dropped 2; count of bases not matched to a gene: 9. CDR3 in DNA: TGTGCCAGCAAGACAGGGCCTCTGACCACAGATACGCAGTATTTT. As protein: CASKTGPLTTDTQYF.

In this sample, this clonotype turned up a few times. One base away lies a much larger clone, so this may be a sequencing read error. The rearrangement links TRBV7-2 to TRBJ2-3, with 7 bases fitting TRBD2. Germline V lookup: CDR1 SGHTA, CDR2 FQGNSA. The CDR3 totals 11 residues. V trimming: 9 bases; J trimming: 3 bases; junction bases outside the gene matches: 0. The CDR3 protein is CARAGTDTQYF. CDR3 nucleotide sequence: TGTGCCAGAGCGGGGACAGATACGCAGTATTTT.

This clonotype was found a few times. The chain recombines TRBV10-3 with TRBJ1-1; D call uncertain. Trimming stripped 4 bases from V and 0 bases from J, with 6 bases between. Germline values: CDR1 ENHRY, CDR2 SYGVKD. This CDR3 is built from 13 residues. CDR3 DNA sequence: TGTGCCATCAGTGGGCTGATGAACACTGAAGCTTTCTTT. Its translation is CAISGLMNTEAFF.

This clonotype has more than one count but fewer than ten. The chain carries TRBV10-3 and TRBJ2-7, with 8 bases that match TRBD2. Germline V lookup: CDR1 ENHRY, CDR2 SYGVKD. The V segment lost 3 bases and the J segment 7 bases; nucleotides outside the gene matches: 8. The CDR3 is 14 amino acids. Written as DNA, the CDR3 is TGTGCCATCAGTGATTCCCGGGAGGGAAGGGAGCAGTACTTC. This codes for CAISDSREGREQYF.

This clonotype was counted at least ten times. V is TRBV12-3 or TRBV12-4 and J is TRBJ1-5; tentatively, D is TRBD1 (5 bases). This CDR3 contains 13 residues. Trimming took 3 bases from V and 9 from J, leaving 12 bases between them. CDR3 in DNA: TGTGCCAGCAGTTTGCTCAGGGAATGGCCCCAGCATTTT. It encodes CASSLLREWPQHF.

There are many counts of this clonotype. The rearrangement joins TRBV19 to TRBJ2-7; D call uncertain. The CDR3 length is 13 residues. V was clipped by 5 bases and J by 7 bases, with 15 bases between them. The germline gives CDR1 LNHDA, CDR2 SQIVND (reference sequence). CDR3 in amino acids: CASSPGDPQEQYF. The DNA of the CDR3 is TGTGCCAGTAGTCCCGGAGACCCCCAAGAGCAGTACTTC.

On this clonotype: Possible read error: a much larger clone is one base away. The chain uses TRBV19 and TRBJ2-7, with 11 bases matching TRBD1. Germline-derived CDR1 and CDR2 are LNHDA and SQIVND (reference sequence). The CDR3 has 14 residues. The CDR3 sequence is CAGSSGQGVYEQYF. CDR3 DNA: TGTGCCGGTAGTTCGGGACAGGGGGTCTACGAGCAGTACTTC.

The chain uses TRBV4-1 and TRBJ1-1, with 8 bases fitting TRBD1. The CDR3 is made up of 14 amino acids. Unmatched junction bases numbered 5, after V lost 1 base and J lost 7 bases. CDR1 is MGHRA, CDR2 YSYEKL, per germline. CDR3 DNA: TGCGCCAGCAGCCAAGCGGACAGGGCGAATGAAGCTTTCTTT. The encoded protein is CASSQADRANEAFF.

As regards this clonotype: A single base separates this from a much larger clone, so it may be a read error. The V and J genes are TRBV2 and TRBJ2-3; 11 bases agree with TRBD2. This CDR3 contains 14 residues. From germline, CDR1 is SNHLY and CDR2 FYNNEI. In DNA form, the CDR3 reads TGTGCCAGCCGACTAGCGGGACACACAGGTACGCAGTATTTT. It translates to CASRLAGHTGTQYF.

This clonotype has a count of ten or more. The genes are TRBV6-1 and TRBJ2-7; no reliable D call. Trimming cost V 6 bases and J 3 bases, with 18 bases left between them. Looked up from germline, CDR1 is MNHNS and CDR2 is SASEGT. The CDR3 length is 15 residues. CDR3 DNA sequence: TGTGCCAGCAGGGCTTCGGGCCCATCGATCTACGAGCAGTACTTC. Encoded protein: CASRASGPSIYEQYF.

At least ten counts were recorded for this clonotype. The CDR3 is CASSQDSGSYNEQFF. The CDR3 coding sequence is TGTGCCAGCAGCCAAGATAGCGGGAGTTACAATGAGCAGTTCTTC. This chain uses TRBV3-1 with TRBJ2-1; the match to TRBD2 covers 9 bases. Per germline, CDR1 LGHDT and CDR2 YNNKEL (reference sequence). CDR3 length: 15 residues. Losses at the gene ends were 0 bases for V and 4 bases for J; bases not matched to a gene: 1.

This clonotype was observed many times. The V call is TRBV5-4, the J call TRBJ2-3; 7 nucleotides align to TRBD1. This CDR3 has 14 amino acids. Germline assignment: CDR1 SGHNT and CDR2 YYREEE (reference sequence). Trimming at V came to 4 bases and at J to 3 bases, leaving 5 bases not matched to a gene. The CDR3 nucleotides read TGTGCCAGCAGCCCCGGACAGGCGACAGATACGCAGTATTTT. Its protein is CASSPGQATDTQYF. The full variable domain, in which reference TRBV5-4 and TRBJ2-3 provide the parts outside the CDR3, is ETGVTQSPTHLIKTRGQQVTLRCSSQSGHNTVSWYQQALGQGPQFIFQYYREEENGRGNFPPRFSGLQFPNYSSELNVNALELDDSALYLCASSPGQATDTQYFGPGTRLTVL.

As for this clonotype: One end of the junction varies from germline; a read error may be responsible. The chain joins TRBV6-5 to TRBJ1-5; D ambiguous. The CDR3 runs to 13 residues. Germline assignment: CDR1 MNHEY and CDR2 SVGAGI. The DNA of the CDR3 is TGTGCCCGCCGTTCCTCCGGCCCTCCGCCCCCGCCTTTT. This gives the protein CARRSSGPPPPPF.

At least ten counts were recorded for this clonotype. The CDR3 spells CASSAPQGGRTEAFF. DNA for the CDR3: TGTGCCAGCAGCGCACCACAGGGAGGGAGGACTGAAGCTTTCTTT. This rearrangement joins TRBV7-2 to TRBJ1-1, with TRBD1 as a possible D gene (6 bases). The germline gives CDR1 SGHTA, CDR2 FQGNSA. Deletions cut 5 bases from V and 5 bases from J, with 18 bases between. The CDR3 is made up of 15 amino acids.

This clonotype was observed many times. This chain uses TRBV6-1 with TRBJ2-7, with unresolved D. Trimming took 5 bases from V and 0 from J, leaving 14 bases between them. This CDR3 spans 15 amino acids. CDR1 MNHNS and CDR2 SASEGT come from the germline V gene. DNA of the CDR3: TGTGCCAGCAGTCCCGTGGAACTAATCTCCTACGAGCAGTACTTC. Its translation: CASSPVELISYEQYF.

In this sample, this clonotype turned up a few times. The chain links TRBV7-8 to TRBJ1-6, with D possibly matching TRBD1 (5 bases). Trimming took off 1 base at V and 2 bases at J, with 12 bases between the two ends. CDR3 length: 17 residues. Looked up from germline, CDR1 is SGHVS and CDR2 is FQNEAQ. The CDR3 DNA is TGTGCCAGCAGCTTAGAGGGGCCTCGGACCTATAATTCACCCCTCCACTTT. Amino acid sequence: CASSLEGPRTYNSPLHF.

The V gene is TRBV7-3, the J gene TRBJ2-2; 7 positions agree with TRBD2. With V trimmed by 3 bases and J by 6 bases, 4 bases remained unmatched. Per germline, CDR1 SGHTA and CDR2 FQGTGA. The CDR3 consists of 14 residues. The CDR3 sequence is CASSFGGNSGELFF. Here the CDR3 DNA reads TGTGCCAGCAGCTTCGGGGGGAATTCCGGGGAGCTGTTTTTT.

There are a few counts of this clonotype. This chain joins TRBV7-8 and TRBJ2-1, with 11 nucleotides matching TRBD2. With 0 bases clipped from V and 5 bases from J, the junction kept 3 bases outside the gene matches. The germline CDR1 and CDR2 sequences are SGHVS and FQNEAQ. The CDR3 extends over 16 amino acids. This CDR3 reads CASSLAGLAGHNEQFF. CDR3 in DNA: TGTGCCAGCAGCTTAGCAGGACTAGCGGGCCACAATGAGCAGTTCTTC. The entire variable domain, with the rest obtained from reference TRBV7-8 and TRBJ2-1, is as follows: GAGVSQSPRYKVAKRGQDVALRCDPISGHVSLFWYQQALGQGPEFLTYFQNEAQLDKSGLPSDRFFAERPEGSVSTLKIQRTQQEDSAVYLCASSLAGLAGHNEQFFGPGTRLTVL.

This clonotype has only a few counts. This may be a read error: a much more frequent sequence differs by one nucleotide. The chain couples TRBV27 to TRBJ2-2, with D maybe TRBD1 (5 bases). The CDR3 is 15 amino acids. V shed 6 bases and J shed 0 bases, with 11 bases lying between them. CDR1 is MNHEY and CDR2 is SMNVEV in the germline V gene (reference sequence). DNA for the CDR3: TGTGCCAGCAGACCTCTAGGGGCGAACACCGGGGAGCTGTTTTTT. Translated, it gives CASRPLGANTGELFF.

J is TRBJ2-3 and V is TRBV7-3; D call uncertain. The V end was cut by 3 bases, the J end by 4 bases, with 11 bases between. The CDR3 loop spans 14 amino acids. From germline, CDR1 is SGHTA and CDR2 FQGTGA. The CDR3 DNA sequence: TGTGCCAGCAGCTTTAGCCCAATCTCAGATACGCAGTATTTT. It specifies CASSFSPISDTQYF.